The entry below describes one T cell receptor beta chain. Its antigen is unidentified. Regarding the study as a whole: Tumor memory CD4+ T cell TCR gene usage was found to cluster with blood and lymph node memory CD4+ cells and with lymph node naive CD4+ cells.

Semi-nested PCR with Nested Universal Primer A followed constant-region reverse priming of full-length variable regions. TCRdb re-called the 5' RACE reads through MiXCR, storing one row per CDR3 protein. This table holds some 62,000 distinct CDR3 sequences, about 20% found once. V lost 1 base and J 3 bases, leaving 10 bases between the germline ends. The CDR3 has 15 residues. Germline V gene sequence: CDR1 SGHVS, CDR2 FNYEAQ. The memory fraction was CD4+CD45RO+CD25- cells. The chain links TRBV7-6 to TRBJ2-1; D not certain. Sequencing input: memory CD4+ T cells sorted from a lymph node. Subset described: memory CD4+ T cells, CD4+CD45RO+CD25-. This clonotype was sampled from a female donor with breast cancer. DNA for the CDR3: TGTGCCAGCAGCTTAGACGCGGTAGACTACAATGAGCAGTTCTTC. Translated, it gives CASSLDAVDYNEQFF.